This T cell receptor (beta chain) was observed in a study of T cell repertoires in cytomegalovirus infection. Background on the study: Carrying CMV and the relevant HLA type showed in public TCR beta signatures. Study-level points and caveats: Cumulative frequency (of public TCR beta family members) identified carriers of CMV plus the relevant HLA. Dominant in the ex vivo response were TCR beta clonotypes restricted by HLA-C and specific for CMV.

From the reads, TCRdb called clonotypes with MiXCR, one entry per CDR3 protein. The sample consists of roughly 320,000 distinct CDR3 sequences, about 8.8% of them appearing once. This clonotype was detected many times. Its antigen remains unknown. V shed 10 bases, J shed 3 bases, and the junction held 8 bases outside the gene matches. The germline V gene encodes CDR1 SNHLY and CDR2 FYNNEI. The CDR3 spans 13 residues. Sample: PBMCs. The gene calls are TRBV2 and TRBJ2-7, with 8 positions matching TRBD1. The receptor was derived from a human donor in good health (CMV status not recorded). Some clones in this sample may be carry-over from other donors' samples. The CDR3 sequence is CATFPGTGYEQYF. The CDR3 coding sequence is TGTGCCACTTTTCCGGGGACAGGCTACGAGCAGTACTTC.